This passage covers 12 T cell receptor beta chains from one sample sequenced in a study of blood T cell repertoires in COVID-19. Profiled with immunoSEQ multiplex PCR; TCRdb holds only in-frame clones, not every one. The table lists some 250,000 clones, 80% to 85% of them singletons. Sequenced: peripheral blood. These TCRs come from a woman aged 55-75 years with active or convalescent COVID-19.

The chain employs TRBV5-1 and TRBJ2-2, with D tentatively TRBD2 (5 bases). Germline assignment: CDR1 SGHRS and CDR2 YFSETQ. The V end lost 2 bases, the J end lost 4 bases, and 6 bases lay between the germline ends. This CDR3 region has 13 residues. The CDR3 nucleotides are TGCGCCAGCAGCTTAGAGGGCACCGGGGAGCTGTTTTTT. Translation: CASSLEGTGELFF.

The chain is built from TRBV4-1 and TRBJ1-2, with unresolved D. In germline, CDR1 is MGHRA, CDR2 YSYEKL. V gave up 4 bases and J gave up 5 bases, with 23 bases separating them. The CDR3 is 17 residues long. The CDR3 is CASSPSPSGFFRYGYTF. The CDR3 nucleotides read TGCGCCAGCAGCCCCTCACCCTCGGGGTTTTTTCGATATGGCTACACCTTC.

Concerning this clone: The same CDR3 is also encoded by other DNA sequences in this sample. The chain joins TRBV7-2 to TRBJ1-1; 10 positions agree with TRBD1. The CDR3 contains 14 residues. Germline lookup yields CDR1 SGHTA and CDR2 FQGNSA. The trim removed 5 bases at V and 4 bases at J, leaving 4 bases unmatched. CDR3 sequence reads: CASSPGQGGTEAFF. CDR3 DNA sequence: TGTGCCAGCAGCCCCGGACAGGGGGGCACTGAAGCTTTCTTT.

V gene TRBV18 combines with J gene TRBJ2-3; TRBD1 matches 8 bases. Looked up from germline, CDR1 is KGHSH and CDR2 is LQKENI. The CDR3 is 17 amino acids. The trim removed 2 bases at V and 3 bases at J, leaving 10 bases unmatched. CDR3 DNA: TGTGCCAGCTCACCAAATCGACAGGACAGGGTAACAGATACGCAGTATTTT. Amino acid sequence: CASSPNRQDRVTDTQYF.

This chain links TRBV30 with TRBJ2-7; no clear D gene. In germline, CDR1 is GTSNPN, CDR2 SVGIG (reference sequence). The ends were cut back, 2 bases at V and 6 bases at J, with 14 bases in the middle. This CDR3 is built from 13 residues. Written as DNA, the CDR3 is TGTGCCTGGAGTAGACTGCCGAGGTCCGAGCAGTACTTC. Protein sequence: CAWSRLPRSEQYF.

The chain uses TRBV5-4 and TRBJ2-3, with a possible D match to TRBD2 (5 bases). With 5 bases removed from V and 1 base from J, the gap between germline ends came to 14 bases. The length of the CDR3 is 15 residues. Germline assignment: CDR1 SGHNT and CDR2 YYREEE (reference sequence). CDR3 amino acids: CASSSVLGGTDTQYF. CDR3 sequence (DNA): TGTGCCAGCAGTTCCGTCTTGGGAGGCACAGATACGCAGTATTTT.

The chain recombines TRBV3-1 (or the pseudogene TRBV3-2) with TRBJ1-2, with 9 bases aligning to TRBD1. V dropped 5 bases and J dropped 5; count of bases not matched to a gene: 9. Germline loops: CDR1 LGHDT, CDR2 YNNKEL (reference sequence). The CDR3 is made up of 15 amino acids. The CDR3 reads CASSSRTGARYGYTF. The CDR3, as DNA: TGTGCCAGCAGCTCGCGGACAGGGGCTCGTTATGGCTACACCTTC.

The rearrangement links TRBV15 to TRBJ1-5, with a weak D call TRBD1 (5 bases). The CDR3 loop spans 16 amino acids. V dropped 5 bases and J dropped 1 base, with 15 bases sitting between them. The germline V gene has CDR1 LNHNV and CDR2 YYDKDF (reference sequence). The CDR3 DNA reads TGTGCCACCAGCCTGGCCCCCGGGGGAAGCAATCAGCCCCAGCATTTT. Translated, it gives CATSLAPGGSNQPQHF.

The gene calls are TRBV5-4 and TRBJ2-4; D is perhaps TRBD1 (5 bases). The germline gives CDR1 SGHNT, CDR2 YYREEE (reference sequence). V lost 4 bases, J lost 1 base, and 18 bases lay in between. The CDR3 covers 17 residues. The CDR3 loop reads CASSPKVLPGAKNIQYF. CDR3 coding DNA: TGTGCCAGCAGCCCAAAAGTTTTACCAGGGGCCAAAAACATTCAGTACTTC.

As DNA, the CDR3 is TGTGCCAGCAGCTCGACTAAAGGGAGTCCGCCCTCTGGAAACACCATATATTTT. Protein sequence: CASSSTKGSPPSGNTIYF. The chain joins TRBV7-9 to TRBJ1-3; the D is unclear. Trimming shortened V by 4 bases and J by 0 bases, and 19 bases separated the two germline ends. The CDR3 totals 18 residues. The germline CDR1 and CDR2 sequences are SEHNR and FQNEAQ (reference sequence).

This chain uses TRBV7-8 with TRBJ2-2; 13 positions match TRBD2. V shed 5 bases and J 8 bases; nucleotides not matched to a gene: 5. This CDR3 comprises 15 residues. Germline CDR1 is SGHVS and CDR2 is FQNEAQ. CDR3: CASSRGTSGEGELFF. In DNA, the CDR3 is TGTGCCAGCAGCCGAGGGACTAGCGGGGAGGGGGAGCTGTTTTTT.

The V call is TRBV7-9, the J call TRBJ2-2, with a weak D call TRBD1 (6 bases). The germline V gene encodes CDR1 SEHNR and CDR2 FQNEAQ (reference sequence). The CDR3 extends over 17 amino acids. Trimming cost V 4 bases and J 1 base, with 16 bases left between them. CDR3 amino acids: CASSSSSLTGNTGELFF. CDR3 bases: TGTGCCAGCAGCTCCTCCTCCCTGACAGGGAACACCGGGGAGCTGTTTTTT.